A selection of T cell receptor beta chains follows, all from one sample in a study of CXCR3-negative and CXCR3-positive naive CD8 T cells. TCRdb reprocessed the 5' RACE reads and keeps a single row for each CDR3 protein, giving no DNA. This table lists 90,000 to 95,000 distinct CDR3 sequences. Sequenced input: naive CXCR3- CD8+ T cells from blood. These receptors were collected from a human donor in good health. Some clones in this sample may be carry-over from other donors' samples. CDR3s include the opening cysteine and the closing phenylalanine or tryptophan.

V: TRBV15
J: TRBJ2-3
length: 14
CDR3: CATSTRSSTDTQYF

V: TRBV7-9
J: TRBJ2-3
length: 16
CDR3: CASSWSPHDNTDTQYF

V: TRBV20-1
J: TRBJ1-5
length: 11
CDR3: CSARRPGPQHF

V: TRBV5-4
J: TRBJ2-7
length: 15
CDR3: CASSRKGLAGNEQYF

V: TRBV20-1
J: TRBJ2-3
length: 15
CDR3: CSARGLAGEADTQYF

V: TRBV11-2
J: TRBJ2-1
length: 12
CDR3: CASSLAPTEQFF

V: TRBV6-5
J: TRBJ1-2
length: 14
CDR3: CASSYGTGGSGYTF

V: TRBV20-1
J: TRBJ2-1
length: 13
CDR3: CSARTGEYNEQFF

V: TRBV20-1
J: TRBJ2-2
length: 14
CDR3: CSARGLSNTGELFF

V: TRBV21-1
J: TRBJ2-2
length: 17
CDR3: CASSKRSGQGNTGELFF

V: TRBV25-1
J: TRBJ1-1
length: 15
CDR3: CASSALRGMNTEAFF